The 21 T cell receptor beta chains in this list originate from one sample, sequenced in a study of blood T cells in healthy people across ages. A second PCR of roughly 7 to 11 cycles used a sample-barcoded 5' primer and a J-beta primer mix. TCRdb fed the 5' RACE reads into MiXCR, producing one record per CDR3 protein. The table has 850,000 or so distinct CDR3 sequences, roughly 26% seen once; the top ten hold 17%. The sequencing input was blood. The receptors were sampled from a woman of 80 years or more in good health.

The rearrangement joins TRBV9 to TRBJ2-3; D call uncertain. The CDR3 length is 14 residues. The germline V gene encodes CDR1 SGDLS and CDR2 YYNGEE. V lost 0 bases, J lost 6 bases, and 11 bases lay in between. DNA for the CDR3: TGTGCCAGCAGCGTAGAAGGAGTGGAGGATACGCAGTATTTT. As protein: CASSVEGVEDTQYF.

On this clonotype: At one boundary the junction diverges from the germline segment, which might be a read error. The V and J genes are TRBV20-1 and TRBJ2-2; 10 nucleotides align to TRBD2. The germline V gene encodes CDR1 DFQATT and CDR2 SNEGSKA (reference sequence). This CDR3 has 17 amino acids. CDR3 protein: CSASKLAGASNTGELYF. CDR3 nucleotide sequence: TGCAGTGCTAGCAAGCTAGCGGGGGCTTCGAACACCGGGGAGCTGTATTTT.

This clonotype was found a few times. This chain connects TRBV5-1 to TRBJ2-3; TRBD2 matches 7 bases. The CDR3 is 15 amino acids. V was clipped by 4 bases and J by 7 bases; unmatched bases: 12. Germline CDR1 SGHRS, CDR2 YFSETQ. The CDR3 sequence is CASSPLSGDPYTQYF. CDR3 nucleotides: TGCGCCAGCAGCCCGTTAAGCGGGGACCCATATACGCAGTATTTT.

This clonotype was found many times. The chain links TRBV4-1 to TRBJ2-1, with D tentatively TRBD1 (6 bases). The V gene's germline CDR1 is MGHRA and CDR2 YSYEKL. This CDR3 is built from 16 residues. Trimming removed 2 bases at V and 4 bases at J, with 15 bases between. CDR3: CASSQHKRQEYNEQFF. The CDR3 bases are TGCGCCAGCAGCCAACACAAACGACAGGAGTACAATGAGCAGTTCTTC.

This clonotype was detected many times. The genes are TRBV5-1 and TRBJ2-1; tentative D call: TRBD1 (6 bases). Germline assignment: CDR1 SGHRS and CDR2 YFSETQ. CDR3 length equals 14 residues. V was clipped by 2 bases and J by 9 bases, with 15 bases between them. The CDR3 DNA reads TGCGCCAGCAGCTTAGGACAGACGGTTAGTGAGCAGTTCTTC. Translated, it gives CASSLGQTVSEQFF.

This clonotype was recorded at least ten times. The chain combines TRBV6-5 with TRBJ1-2; D may be TRBD1 (6 bases). The length of the CDR3 is 14 residues. Germline lookup yields CDR1 MNHEY and CDR2 SVGAGI. V gave up 7 bases and J gave up 0 bases, with 12 bases separating them. CDR3 sequence (DNA): TGTGCCAGCACCCGGGACACAACTAACTATGGCTACACCTTC. It codes for CASTRDTTNYGYTF.

This clonotype was detected only a few times. Written as DNA, the CDR3 is TGTGCCAGCAGTTATGCGGCGGGGGGGCCCTACAATGAGCAGTTCTTC. This sequence encodes CASSYAAGGPYNEQFF. This rearrangement joins TRBV6-2 or TRBV6-3 to TRBJ2-1, with 9 bases aligning to TRBD2. This CDR3 comprises 16 residues. Germline V gene data show CDR1 as MNHEY and CDR2 as SVGEGT. V trimming: 3 bases; J trimming: 2 bases; junction bases outside the gene matches: 5.

Many counts were recorded for this clonotype. This sequence joins TRBV6-2 or TRBV6-3 and TRBJ2-7; D gene unclear. The germline V gene has CDR1 MNHEY and CDR2 SVGEGT. V lost 5 bases, J lost 0 bases, and 8 bases lay in between. The CDR3 is 13 residues long. CDR3 DNA: TGTGCCAGCAGTCCGACACTCTCCTACGAGCAGTACTTC. This translates into CASSPTLSYEQYF.

This clonotype showed up many times. The CDR3 here is CASRKNNEQFF. The CDR3 nucleotides read TGTGCCAGCAGGAAGAACAATGAGCAGTTCTTC. This chain joins TRBV28 and TRBJ2-1; D is uncertain. This CDR3 is 11 amino acids long. Trimming shortened V by 6 bases and J by 5 bases, and 5 bases separated the two germline ends. Germline V gene lookup returns CDR1 MDHEN and CDR2 SYDVKM.

The rearrangement joins TRBV11-2 to TRBJ1-3; a weak D match, TRBD1 (5 bases). CDR1 and CDR2 from the germline V gene are SGHAT and FQNNGV. The CDR3 extends over 14 amino acids. Trimming cost V 3 bases and J 4 bases, with 10 bases left between them. CDR3 region: CASSFGASGNTIYF. In DNA, the CDR3 is TGTGCCAGCAGCTTCGGGGCCTCAGGAAACACCATATATTTT.

A few counts support this clonotype. This chain uses TRBV21-1 with TRBJ1-2. TRBV21-1 is an annotated pseudogene. This CDR3 has 13 amino acids. For the CDR3, the DNA is TGTGCCAGCAGGCACATAGGGCAGTATGGCTACACCTTC. Encoded protein: CASRHIGQYGYTF.

This clonotype was found once. This may be a read error: a much more frequent sequence differs by one nucleotide. The chain employs TRBV18 and TRBJ1-1; weak D call: TRBD1 (5 bases). Germline CDR1 is KGHSH and CDR2 is LQKENI. The CDR3 runs 15 residues. CDR3: CASSPKAGTNTETFF. In nucleotides, the CDR3 is TGTGCCAGCTCACCAAAGGCCGGGACGAACACTGAAACTTTCTTT.

CDR3 region: CASNRGRADTQYF. The CDR3 DNA sequence: TGTGCCAGCAATAGAGGGAGGGCAGATACGCAGTATTTT. This chain links TRBV12-3 or TRBV12-4 with TRBJ2-3; TRBD2 matches at 7 bases. The CDR3 covers 13 residues. V dropped 7 bases and J dropped 4; count of bases not matched to a gene: 5.

The V and J genes are TRBV12-3 or TRBV12-4 and TRBJ1-4; D call uncertain. The length of the CDR3 is 15 residues. V was shortened by 0 bases and J by 4 bases, with 9 bases between the two germline ends. The CDR3 loop reads CASSLAGARNEKLFF. In DNA form, the CDR3 reads TGTGCCAGCAGTTTAGCGGGAGCTCGTAATGAAAAACTGTTTTTT.

This clonotype was seen repeatedly, ten times or more. The V call is TRBV7-2, the J call TRBJ2-1; TRBD2 matches at 8 bases. Germline assignment: CDR1 SGHTA and CDR2 FQGNSA. This CDR3 is 15 amino acids long. Trimming at V came to 2 bases and at J to 3 bases, leaving 3 bases not matched to a gene. In DNA form, the CDR3 reads TGTGCCAGCAGCTTACCGGGGGGGGGCTACAATGAGCAGTTCTTC. It encodes CASSLPGGGYNEQFF.

J is TRBJ2-7 and V is TRBV29-1; D gene uncertain. Trimming stripped 3 bases from V and 0 bases from J, with 9 bases between. Looked up from germline, CDR1 is SQVTM and CDR2 is ANQGSEA. There are 13 residues in the CDR3. This CDR3 reads CSVEDDTSYEQYF. CDR3 nucleotide sequence: TGCAGCGTTGAGGACGACACCTCCTACGAGCAGTACTTC.

This clonotype was observed at least ten times. The chain has TRBV5-1 and TRBJ2-3, with TRBD2 matching over 12 bases. J was trimmed by 3 bases and V by 0 bases; bases with no gene match: 2. The CDR3 contains 16 residues. Per the germline V gene, CDR1 is SGHRS and CDR2 is YFSETQ. The CDR3 protein is CASSLASGGATDTQYF. CDR3 bases: TGCGCCAGCAGCTTGGCTAGCGGGGGGGCGACAGATACGCAGTATTTT. Looking up the rest from reference TRBV5-1 and TRBJ2-3 gives the full variable domain: KAGVTQTPRYLIKTRGQQVTLSCSPISGHRSVSWYQQTPGQGLQFLFEYFSETQRNKGNFPGRFSGRQFSNSRSEMNVSTLELGDSALYLCASSLASGGATDTQYFGPGTRLTVL.

This clonotype was found many times. The genes are TRBV5-5 and TRBJ2-3; a weak D match, TRBD1 (6 bases). This CDR3 has 15 residues. The germline V gene has CDR1 SGHKS and CDR2 YYEKEE (reference sequence). V dropped 2 bases and J dropped 0 bases, with 10 bases sitting between them. As DNA, the CDR3 is TGTGCCAGCAGCTTACGGCAGGGGAGCACAGATACGCAGTATTTT. As protein: CASSLRQGSTDTQYF.

The chain joins TRBV12-3 or TRBV12-4 to TRBJ2-7; D may correspond to TRBD1 or TRBD2 (5 bases each). V dropped 5 bases and J dropped 12 bases, with 17 bases sitting between them. The CDR3 is made up of 12 amino acids. CDR3 sequence (DNA): TGTGCCAGCAGTGAAAGTCGGTGGGACCTGTACTTC. Translation gives CASSESRWDLYF.

This clonotype was seen at least ten times. This rearrangement joins TRBV2 to TRBJ2-3, with 8 bases matching TRBD2. CDR3 length: 13 residues. The V gene's germline CDR1 is SNHLY and CDR2 FYNNEI. After removal of 5 bases from V and 8 bases from J, the junction contained 6 bases not matched to a gene. In nucleotides, the CDR3 is TGTGCCAGCAGTACCCGGACTAGCCCTACGCAGTATTTT. Translating it yields CASSTRTSPTQYF.

The rearrangement links TRBV7-2 to TRBJ2-2; 9 nucleotides agree with TRBD2. Trimming took 6 bases from V and 0 from J; bases not matched to a gene: 2. The germline CDR1 and CDR2 sequences are SGHTA and FQGNSA. The CDR3 is 15 residues long. In DNA, the CDR3 is TGTGCCAGCAGGCGGGAGGGTACGAACACCGGGGAGCTGTTTTTT. This sequence encodes CASRREGTNTGELFF.